This note documents a single T cell receptor (beta chain) sequence. The antigen is not known. V was trimmed by 0 bases and J by 6 bases, leaving 9 bases between them. Germline CDR1 SGDLS, CDR2 YYNGEE. The CDR3 loop spans 13 amino acids. The data derive from a study of cytomegalovirus exposure and HLA in healthy donors. Study results and limitations: Donors were assumed by presence/absence analyses to have roughly uniform sequencing depth. A link between a missense DCLRE1C variant and TCR beta V- and J-gene trimming emerged from a later analysis. Earlier findings revealed that most TCR beta V segments proved productive either about 87% or about 30% of the time.

The PCR contained 60 Vbeta and 13 Jbeta primers. Only in-frame clones appear in the TCRdb table, and some are missing; sequencing was by immunoSEQ multiplex PCR. This table holds around 50,000 clones. This TCR derives from a woman between 35 and 50 years old in good health and CMV-seronegative. The chain links TRBV9 to TRBJ1-2, with unresolved D. The sequencing sample was made of PBMCs. The CDR3 is CASSVAGTDGYTF. The CDR3, as DNA: TGTGCCAGCAGCGTAGCGGGAACCGATGGCTACACCTTC.